This T cell receptor beta chain was documented in a study of CD8+CD57+ T cells in acquired aplastic anemia (dated by TCRdb to the late 2010s). Notes on the research overall: DNA extracted from sorted CD4+ and CD8+ cells had a mean of 3.2 ug, with a range of about 0.19 to 30 ug. A CD8+CD57+ expansion meant a frequency higher than the mean frequency seen in healthy subjects. The study at large found these results: Patients and healthy controls showed no significant difference in CD8+ Simpson's diversity (P=0.060). Twenty-nine CD8+ CDR3 sequences were found in both patients and controls but appeared to be highly expressed in patients and within the immunodominant clones of the patients.

CDR3 length: 13 amino acids, cysteine to phenylalanine. Of all the DNA, just the CDR3 is kept, 39 bases in frame from base 1. CDR1 and CDR2 are drawn from the germline V gene (reference sequence): DFQATT, SNEGSKA. Clipping removes 3 bases from V and 6 bases from J, with 8 as the unmatched junction base count. Patients chosen for sequencing had shown expansion of CD8+CD57+ cells by flow cytometry. Severe acquired aplastic anemia was diagnosed in all patients according to International Study of Aplastic Anemia and Agranulocytosis and Camitta criteria. No patient had received any therapy when blood was sampled. In this study, sorted CD4+ and CD8+ T cells from the blood of healthy subjects and of severe aplastic anemia patients had their TCR repertoires deep-sequenced. Patients were enrolled under clinicaltrials.gov protocols 00001620, 01623167, 00001397, 00071045, 00081523 and 00961064 in the USA. Ficoll-Paque density gradient centrifugation was used to isolate peripheral blood mononuclear cells. Before DNA was extracted, CD4+ and CD8+ T cells were sorted using either FACS or magnetic beads.

This clonotype was detected ten times or more. Which antigen it targets is not known. No base-level quality is on record; no much larger clone is a single base apart. Genomic DNA served as template for TCR beta VDJ combination and CDR3 sequence profiling. An Illumina HiSeq 2000 was used for TCR repertoire sequencing. Per the source publication's procedure: TRBV/TRBJ rearrangement plots, CDR3 size and DJ length profiles, and Simpson's diversity index were used to assess repertoires. Whichever DNA sequence was most abundant in the deep sequencing data was defined as the immunodominant clone. CDR3 amino acid sequences were checked for sharing across subjects and were also compared against the VDJdb database and published repertoires. The public reads were quality trimmed at Q25 with fastp and then assembled into clones with MiXCR by TCRdb, keeping productive beta chains. Here each entry gathers all rows of one CDR3 protein and keeps the most common genes and DNA. V and J calls and clone size were set by TCRdb, not the authors. The sample records around 430,000 distinct CDR3 sequences, less than 35% of which are singletons. The ten largest clones add up to 0.82% of the sample.

The sequenced sample consisted of sorted CD4+, CD8+, or CD8+CD57+ T cells (not recorded which) from PBMCs. The clonotype comes from a human donor with aplastic anemia. The chain was built from TRBV20-1 and TRBJ2-7; 7 junctional bases match TRBD2. In nucleotides, the sequence is TGCAGTGCTAGTCGGGGAGGGAGTCGCGAGCAGTACTTC. Translated, it gives CSASRGGSREQYF.